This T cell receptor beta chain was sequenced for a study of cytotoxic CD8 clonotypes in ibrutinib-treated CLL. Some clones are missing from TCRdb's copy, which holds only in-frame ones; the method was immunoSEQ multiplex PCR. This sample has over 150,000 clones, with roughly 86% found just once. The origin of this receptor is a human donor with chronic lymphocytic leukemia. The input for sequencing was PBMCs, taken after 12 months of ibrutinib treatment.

CDR3 in amino acids: CASSPGQGMNTEAFF. CDR3 bases: TGTGCCAGCAGCCCCGGGCAGGGGATGAACACTGAAGCTTTCTTT. This chain joins TRBV5-4 and TRBJ1-1, with a weak D call TRBD1 (6 bases). Deletions cut 4 bases from V and 0 bases from J, with 13 bases between. CDR1 and CDR2 from the germline V gene are SGHNT and YYREEE (reference sequence). The CDR3 has 15 amino acids.